This T cell receptor beta chain was observed in a study of blood T cell repertoires in COVID-19. Clones were read by immunoSEQ multiplex PCR, and TCRdb kept only the in-frame ones, dropping some. The table records a few hundred thousand clones, roughly 87% of them present only once. Material: PBMCs or T cells enriched from blood (not recorded which). This receptor was identified in a woman aged 25-40 years who had recovered from COVID-19.

The CDR3 nucleotides are TGTGCCAGCAAGAGGGACAGGGGCAAGGATAATTCACCCCTCCACTTT. Translation: CASKRDRGKDNSPLHF. V is TRBV9 and J is TRBJ1-6; TRBD1 agrees at 10 bases. Looked up from germline, CDR1 is SGDLS and CDR2 is YYNGEE. This CDR3 comprises 16 residues. J lost 5 bases, V lost 6 bases, and 8 bases had no gene match.